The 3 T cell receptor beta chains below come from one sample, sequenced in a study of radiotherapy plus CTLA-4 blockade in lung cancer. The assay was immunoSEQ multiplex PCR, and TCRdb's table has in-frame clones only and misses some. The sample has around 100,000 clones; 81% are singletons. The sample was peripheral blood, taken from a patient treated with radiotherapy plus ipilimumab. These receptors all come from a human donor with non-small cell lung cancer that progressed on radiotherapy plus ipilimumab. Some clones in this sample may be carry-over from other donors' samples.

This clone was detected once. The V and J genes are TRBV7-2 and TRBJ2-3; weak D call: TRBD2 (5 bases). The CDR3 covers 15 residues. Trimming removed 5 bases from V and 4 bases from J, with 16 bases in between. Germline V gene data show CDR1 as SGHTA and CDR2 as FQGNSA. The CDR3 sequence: CASSPPGLVPDTQYF. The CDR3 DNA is TGTGCCAGCAGCCCCCCGGGATTGGTCCCAGATACGCAGTATTTT.

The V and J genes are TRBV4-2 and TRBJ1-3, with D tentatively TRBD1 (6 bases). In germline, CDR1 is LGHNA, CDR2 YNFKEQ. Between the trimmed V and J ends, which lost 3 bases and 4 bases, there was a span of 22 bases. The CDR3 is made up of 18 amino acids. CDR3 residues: CASSHTRYRVVKGNTIYF. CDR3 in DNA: TGTGCCAGCAGCCATACTAGGTACAGGGTGGTAAAAGGAAACACCATATATTTT.

CDR3 bases: TGTGCCAGCGGTCGGGGGCGGACCCCTATGAGCTACACCTTC. This gives the protein CASGRGRTPMSYTF. The chain joins TRBV6-5 to TRBJ1-2; possible D gene TRBD1, 6 bases. CDR3 length equals 14 residues. CDR1 is MNHEY and CDR2 is SVGAGI in the germline V gene. The ends were cut back, 8 bases at V and 9 bases at J, with 22 bases in the middle.